A few counts support the clone carrying this T cell receptor beta chain. What it recognizes is unknown. Preparation of TCR beta libraries was done by quantitative 5'-RACE with molecular barcodes. TCRdb re-analysed the 5' RACE reads in MiXCR, keeping a single row per CDR3 protein. The sample shows 250,000 to 350,000 distinct CDR3 sequences, around 20% of them seen only once. The ends were cut back, 3 bases at V and 3 bases at J, with 8 bases in the middle. This CDR3 region has 13 residues. From germline, CDR1 is SGHNT and CDR2 YYREEE (reference sequence). These data belong to a study of CD8 T cells in ankylosing spondylitis. Whole-study results and caveats: CD8+ by phenotype, disease-linked clones were relatively rare in peripheral blood. Ankylosing spondylitis blood appeared to be characterized by a TCR beta motif of roughly eight highly homologous variants.

The sequenced sample was blood, either unsorted or a sorted T cell fraction (not recorded which). The source of this sequence is a male donor with ankylosing spondylitis or in good health (not recorded which). The chain joins TRBV5-4 to TRBJ2-3; D gene uncertain. DNA for the CDR3: TGTGCCAGCAGCTCCCTAGAAACAGATACGCAGTATTTT. Its translation is CASSSLETDTQYF. The full variable domain, with the rest looked up from reference TRBV5-4 and TRBJ2-3, is ETGVTQSPTHLIKTRGQQVTLRCSSQSGHNTVSWYQQALGQGPQFIFQYYREEENGRGNFPPRFSGLQFPNYSSELNVNALELDDSALYLCASSSLETDTQYFGPGTRLTVL.